These 15 T cell receptor beta chains were sequenced from one sample in a study of blood T cell repertoires in COVID-19. Profiling relied on immunoSEQ multiplex PCR, and the TCRdb table lists in-frame clones only, not all of them. The sample has over 90,000 clones; about 86% are singletons. The specimen sequenced was peripheral blood. The receptor set was obtained from a woman aged 55-69 years in a cohort sampled during active or convalescent COVID-19.

This chain links TRBV7-2 with TRBJ2-1; possible D gene TRBD2, 6 bases. V shed 0 bases and J shed 3 bases, with 9 bases lying between them. The CDR3 covers 15 residues. Germline-derived CDR1 and CDR2 are SGHTA and FQGNSA. CDR3 nucleotide sequence: TGTGCCAGCAGCTTAGCCGGGAGTTACTACAATGAGCAGTTCTTC. Protein: CASSLAGSYYNEQFF.

The chain employs TRBV5-1 and TRBJ2-1; tentatively, D is TRBD1 (5 bases). CDR1 and CDR2 (germline): SGHRS, YFSETQ. The V end was cut by 0 bases, the J end by 0 bases, with 10 bases between. The CDR3 totals 16 residues. The CDR3 DNA reads as TGCGCCAGCAGCTTGGCCACAGGATACTCCTACAATGAGCAGTTCTTC. It yields the protein CASSLATGYSYNEQFF.

Notes on this clone: Other DNA sequences in this specimen translate into the identical CDR3. This chain links TRBV19 with TRBJ2-1, with 8 bases that match TRBD2. Germline CDR1 reads LNHDA; CDR2 reads SQIVND (reference sequence). The CDR3 sequence is 15 residues long. J was trimmed by 2 bases and V by 1 base; bases with no gene match: 1. CDR3 coding DNA: TGTGCCAGTAGTATAGCGGGGGGGGCCTACAATGAGCAGTTCTTC. Protein product: CASSIAGGAYNEQFF.

In its sample, this clone was seen a few times. The genes are TRBV3-1 (or the pseudogene TRBV3-2) and TRBJ1-2; 7 bases map to TRBD1. CDR3 length: 15 amino acids. V was pared by 4 bases and J by 3 bases, with 8 bases of the junction left unmatched. Germline V gene sequence: CDR1 LGHDT, CDR2 YNNKEL (reference sequence). The CDR3 coding sequence is TGTGCCAGCAGCCCGCCTCGACAGGGCTACTATGGCTACACCTTC. Residues: CASSPPRQGYYGYTF.

The CDR3 region is CASSKRQAGNEKLFF. The CDR3 coding sequence is TGTGCCAGCAGTAAACGACAGGCCGGTAATGAAAAACTGTTTTTT. The chain couples TRBV6-5 to TRBJ1-4, with D perhaps TRBD1 (6 bases). The CDR3 runs 15 residues. The V end lost 5 bases, the J end lost 4 bases, and 14 bases lay between the germline ends. Germline lookup yields CDR1 MNHEY and CDR2 SVGAGI.

The chain employs TRBV5-1 and TRBJ1-2; 8 bases map to TRBD1. The length of the CDR3 is 16 residues. V trimming: 4 bases; J trimming: 8 bases; junction bases outside the gene matches: 16. CDR1 SGHRS and CDR2 YFSETQ come from the germline V gene. The CDR3 nucleotides read TGCGCCAGCAGCACTCAACCAGGGGGCGCCGGAGAAGGCTACACCTTC. Encoded protein: CASSTQPGGAGEGYTF.

The chain combines TRBV19 with TRBJ1-1; TRBD1 aligns across 10 bases. V lost 7 bases and J lost 10; bases outside the gene matches: 9. The CDR3 runs to 13 residues. CDR1 and CDR2 from the germline V gene are LNHDA and SQIVND (reference sequence). The CDR3 loop reads CASTHRDRGLAFF. The CDR3 nucleotides are TGTGCCAGTACCCACCGGGACAGGGGTTTAGCTTTCTTT.

V and J are TRBV5-1 and TRBJ2-5, with a possible D match to TRBD1 (5 bases). V was trimmed by 0 bases and J by 7 bases, leaving 19 bases between them. There are 16 residues in the CDR3. Germline V CDR1 and CDR2: SGHRS, YFSETQ. Here the CDR3 reads CASSLVDSLTWGTQYF. CDR3 in DNA: TGCGCCAGCAGCTTGGTAGACAGTCTAACGTGGGGGACCCAGTACTTC.

V gene TRBV4-1 combines with J gene TRBJ2-5, with 7 bases lining up with TRBD1. The ends lost 4 bases at V and 5 bases at J; junction bases unmatched: 10. This CDR3 contains 15 residues. Germline CDR1 reads MGHRA; CDR2 reads YSYEKL. In DNA, the CDR3 is TGCGCCAGCAGCCCTCGGGGTACAGGGGATGAGACCCAGTACTTC. This translates into CASSPRGTGDETQYF.

For the CDR3, the DNA is TGTGCCAGCAGTTTAGTCGTCAATGAGCAGTTCTTC. Protein: CASSLVVNEQFF. V is TRBV28 and J is TRBJ2-1, with D unclear. Germline CDR1 MDHEN, CDR2 SYDVKM. V lost 2 bases, J lost 6 bases, and 5 bases lay in between. This CDR3 is built from 12 residues.

The J gene is TRBJ1-5, the V gene TRBV12-3 or TRBV12-4, with D perhaps TRBD1 (6 bases). V lost 6 bases and J 1 base, leaving 7 bases between the germline ends. This CDR3 has 13 residues. The CDR3 DNA reads TGTGCCAGCAGCACAGGGAGCAATCAGCCCCAGCATTTT. Protein sequence: CASSTGSNQPQHF.

The J gene is TRBJ2-3, the V gene TRBV3-1 (or the pseudogene TRBV3-2), with 11 positions matching TRBD2. Germline CDR1 reads LGHDT; CDR2 reads YNNKEL (reference sequence). The trim removed 6 bases at V and 0 bases at J, leaving 2 bases unmatched. The CDR3 sequence is 15 residues long. The CDR3 sequence is CASRGLAGSTDTQYF. CDR3 DNA sequence: TGTGCCAGCAGAGGACTAGCGGGTAGCACAGATACGCAGTATTTT.

The V and J genes are TRBV5-4 and TRBJ2-7; a weak D match, TRBD1 (6 bases). The CDR3 has 15 amino acids. The germline V gene has CDR1 SGHNT and CDR2 YYREEE (reference sequence). Trimming removed 0 bases at V and 2 bases at J, with 12 bases between. The CDR3 loop reads CASSLEQGGTYEQYF. The CDR3, as DNA: TGTGCCAGCAGCTTGGAACAGGGTGGGACCTACGAGCAGTACTTC.

The rearrangement uses TRBV28 and TRBJ2-3, with 9 bases identical to TRBD2. The CDR3 has 15 amino acids. V lost 3 bases, J lost 1 base, and 2 bases stayed unmatched. The germline gives CDR1 MDHEN, CDR2 SYDVKM. CDR3 residues: CASSFSSGGTDTQYF. CDR3 DNA sequence: TGTGCCAGCAGTTTCTCTAGCGGGGGCACAGATACGCAGTATTTT. Combining the CDR3 with reference TRBV28 and TRBJ2-3 gives the whole variable domain DVKVTQSSRYLVKRTGEKVFLECVQDMDHENMFWYRQDPGLGLRLIYFSYDVKMKEKGDIPEGYSVSREKKERFSLILESASTNQTSMYLCASSFSSGGTDTQYFGPGTRLTVL.

The chain couples TRBV28 to TRBJ2-7; 7 bases line up with TRBD2. This CDR3 spans 13 amino acids. The V and J ends lost 3 bases and 7 bases, in that order; junction bases with no gene match: 6. The germline V gene has CDR1 MDHEN and CDR2 SYDVKM. CDR3 nucleotide sequence: TGTGCCAGCAGTTTTGACGGGGGGTGGGAGCAGTACTTC. The encoded protein is CASSFDGGWEQYF.